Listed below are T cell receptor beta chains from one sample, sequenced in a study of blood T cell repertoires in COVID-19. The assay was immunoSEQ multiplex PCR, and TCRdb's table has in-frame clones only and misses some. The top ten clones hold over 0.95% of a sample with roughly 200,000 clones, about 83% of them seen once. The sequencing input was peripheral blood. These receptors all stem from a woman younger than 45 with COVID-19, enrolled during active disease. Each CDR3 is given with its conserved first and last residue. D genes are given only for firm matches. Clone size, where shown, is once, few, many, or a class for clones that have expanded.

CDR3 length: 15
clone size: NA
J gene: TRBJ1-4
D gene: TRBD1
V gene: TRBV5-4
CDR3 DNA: TGTGCCAGCAGCCAGACCGGGACAGAGAATGAAAAACTGTTTTTT
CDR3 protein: CASSQTGTENEKLFF

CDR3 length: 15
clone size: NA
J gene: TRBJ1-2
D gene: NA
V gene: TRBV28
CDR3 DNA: TGTGCCAGCAGTTTAAGTGTTCCGGGTGGCTATGGCTACACCTTC
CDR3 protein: CASSLSVPGGYGYTF

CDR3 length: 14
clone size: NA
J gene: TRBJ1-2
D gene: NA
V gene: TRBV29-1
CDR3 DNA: TGCAGCGTCCGGGGGGCCGAAGCTAACTATGGCTACACCTTC
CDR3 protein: CSVRGAEANYGYTF

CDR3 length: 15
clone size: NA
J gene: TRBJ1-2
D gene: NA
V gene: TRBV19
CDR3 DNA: TGTGCCAGTAGTATAACTAGCGGGACGCTTCTTGGCTACACCTTC
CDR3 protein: CASSITSGTLLGYTF

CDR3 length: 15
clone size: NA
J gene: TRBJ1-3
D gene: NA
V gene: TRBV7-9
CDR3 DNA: TGTGCCAGCAGCTCCCGGGACACGGAAGGAAACACCATATATTTT
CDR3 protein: CASSSRDTEGNTIYF

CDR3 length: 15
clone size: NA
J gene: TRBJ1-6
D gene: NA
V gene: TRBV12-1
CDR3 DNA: TGTGCCAGCAGCCCCGGCGCCTTGGGGAGTCCACCCCTCCACTTT
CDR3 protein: CASSPGALGSPPLHF

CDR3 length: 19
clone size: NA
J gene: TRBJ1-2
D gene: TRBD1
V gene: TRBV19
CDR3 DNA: TGTGCCAGTAGTATGGCGAGCGACAGGGCGTTCCGTAGTGGCTATGGCTACACCTTC
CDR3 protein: CASSMASDRAFRSGYGYTF

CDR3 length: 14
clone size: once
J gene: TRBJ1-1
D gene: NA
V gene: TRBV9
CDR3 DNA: TGTGCCAGCAGCGTACGGACAGTGAACACTGAAGCTTTCTTT
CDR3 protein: CASSVRTVNTEAFF

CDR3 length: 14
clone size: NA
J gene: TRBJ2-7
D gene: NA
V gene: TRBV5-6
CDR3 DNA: TGTGCCAGCAGCTTAGGGGGTTCTTCCTACGAGCAGTACTTC
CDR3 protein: CASSLGGSSYEQYF

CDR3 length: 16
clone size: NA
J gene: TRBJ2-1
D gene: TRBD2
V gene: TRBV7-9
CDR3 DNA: TGTGCCAGCAGACCCGGACTAGCGGGACTGGGTGATGAGCAGTTCTTC
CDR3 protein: CASRPGLAGLGDEQFF

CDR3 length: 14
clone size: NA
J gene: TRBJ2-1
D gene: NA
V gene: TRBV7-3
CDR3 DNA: TGTGCCAGCAGCTTGACTAGTGGATCCGATGAGCAGTTCTTC
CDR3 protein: CASSLTSGSDEQFF

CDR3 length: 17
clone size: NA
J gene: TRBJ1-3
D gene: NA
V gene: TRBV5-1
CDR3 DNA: TGCGCCAGCAGCTTGGGACGGCCCCAGGTCCCTGGAAACACCATATATTTT
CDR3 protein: CASSLGRPQVPGNTIYF

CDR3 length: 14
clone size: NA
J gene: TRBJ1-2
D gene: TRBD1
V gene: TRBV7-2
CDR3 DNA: TGTGCCAGCAGCTTAGACCGGACAGGGGGCGGCTACACCTTC
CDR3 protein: CASSLDRTGGGYTF

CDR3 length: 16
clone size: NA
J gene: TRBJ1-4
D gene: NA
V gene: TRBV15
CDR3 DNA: TGTGCCACCAGCACCATACGAAGGGGGGGTAATGAAAAACTGTTTTTT
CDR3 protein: CATSTIRRGGNEKLFF

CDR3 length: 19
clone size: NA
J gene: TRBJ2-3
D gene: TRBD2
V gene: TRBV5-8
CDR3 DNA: TGTGCCAGCAGCTTGGCGTGGACTAGCGGGGGGGCTGGCACAGATACGCAGTATTTT
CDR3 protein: CASSLAWTSGGAGTDTQYF

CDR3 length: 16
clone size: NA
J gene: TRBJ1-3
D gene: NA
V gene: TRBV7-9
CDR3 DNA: TGTGCCAGCAGCTTCGGGACACTAAGCTCTGGAAACACCATATATTTT
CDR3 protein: CASSFGTLSSGNTIYF

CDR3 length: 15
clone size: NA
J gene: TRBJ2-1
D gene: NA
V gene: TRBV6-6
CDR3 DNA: TGTGCCAGCAGTTACGGTAGCCCCACATACAATGAGCAGTTCTTC
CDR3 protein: CASSYGSPTYNEQFF

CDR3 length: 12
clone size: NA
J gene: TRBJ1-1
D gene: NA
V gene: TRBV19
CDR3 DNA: TGTGCCAGTACTGCAGGGCTGGCTGAAGCTTTCTTT
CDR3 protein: CASTAGLAEAFF

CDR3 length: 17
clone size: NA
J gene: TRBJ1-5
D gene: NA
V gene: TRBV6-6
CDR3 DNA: TGTGCCAGCAGTCTGGGAGGGGGACACTATAGCAATCAGCCCCAGCATTTT
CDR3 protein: CASSLGGGHYSNQPQHF

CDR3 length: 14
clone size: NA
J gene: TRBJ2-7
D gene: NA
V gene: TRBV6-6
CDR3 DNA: TGTGCCAGCAGAATCGCCGGGTCTACCTACGAGCAGTACTTC
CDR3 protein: CASRIAGSTYEQYF

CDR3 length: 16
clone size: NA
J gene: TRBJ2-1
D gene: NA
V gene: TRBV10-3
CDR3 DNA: TGTGCCATCAGTGCTGGACAGTTTAGCTCCTACAATGAGCAGTTCTTC
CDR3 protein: CAISAGQFSSYNEQFF

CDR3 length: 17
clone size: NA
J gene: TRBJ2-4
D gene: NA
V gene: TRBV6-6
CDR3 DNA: TGTGCCAGCAGTCCACTTGGACAACCCCTAGCCAAAAACATTCAGTACTTC
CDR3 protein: CASSPLGQPLAKNIQYF

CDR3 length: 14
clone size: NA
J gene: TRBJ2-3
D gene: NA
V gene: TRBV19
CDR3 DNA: TGTGCCAGGAGAGAGGTCAGGGGCGGAGATACGCAGTATTTT
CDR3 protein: CARREVRGGDTQYF

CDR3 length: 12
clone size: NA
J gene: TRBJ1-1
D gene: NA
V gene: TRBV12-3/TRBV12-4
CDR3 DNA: TGTGCCAGCAGTTTATTAAGGGGGGAAGCTTTCTTT
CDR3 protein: CASSLLRGEAFF

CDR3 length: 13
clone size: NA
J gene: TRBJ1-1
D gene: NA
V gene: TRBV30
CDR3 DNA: TGTGCCTGGGCCCGACAACTGAACACTGAAGCTTTCTTT
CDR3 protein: CAWARQLNTEAFF

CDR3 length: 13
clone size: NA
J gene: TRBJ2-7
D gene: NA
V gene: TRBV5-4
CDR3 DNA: TGTGCCAGCAGCTTTGGACTGGGCTACGAGCAGTACTTC
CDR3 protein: CASSFGLGYEQYF

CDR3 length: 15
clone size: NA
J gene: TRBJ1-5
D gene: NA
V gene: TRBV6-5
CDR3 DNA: TGTGCCGGCTCGGGGAAAAATGGTCTGAATCAGCCCCAGCATTTT
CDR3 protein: CAGSGKNGLNQPQHF

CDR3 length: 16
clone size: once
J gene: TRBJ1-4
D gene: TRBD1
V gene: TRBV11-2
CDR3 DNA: TGTGCCAGCAGCCCCTGGTCCCAGGGGGCAGGTGAAAAACTGTTTTTT
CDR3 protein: CASSPWSQGAGEKLFF

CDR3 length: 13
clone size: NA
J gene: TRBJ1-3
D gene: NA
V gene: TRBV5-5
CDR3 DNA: TGTGCCAGCAGCGTGGACACTGGAAACACCATATATTTT
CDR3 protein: CASSVDTGNTIYF

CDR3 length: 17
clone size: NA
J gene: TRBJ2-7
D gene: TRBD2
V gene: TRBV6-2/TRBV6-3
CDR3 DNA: TGTGCCAGCAGTTATTTTACCGGGACTAGCGGGCCCTACGAGCAGTACTTC
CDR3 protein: CASSYFTGTSGPYEQYF

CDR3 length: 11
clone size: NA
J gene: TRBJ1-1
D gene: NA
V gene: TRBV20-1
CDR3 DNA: TGCAGTGCTACCGGGACACCTAGTTTTGGGTTT
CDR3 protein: CSATGTPSFGF

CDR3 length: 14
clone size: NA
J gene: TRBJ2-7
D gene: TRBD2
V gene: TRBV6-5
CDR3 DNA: TGTGCCAGCAGCTGGACTAGCGGAATCTACGAGCAGTACTTC
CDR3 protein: CASSWTSGIYEQYF

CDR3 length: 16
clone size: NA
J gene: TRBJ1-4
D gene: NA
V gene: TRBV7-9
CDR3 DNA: TGTGCCAGCAGCCCGGGGGTGGGGCAGGATGCTGAAAAACTGTTTTTT
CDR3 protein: CASSPGVGQDAEKLFF

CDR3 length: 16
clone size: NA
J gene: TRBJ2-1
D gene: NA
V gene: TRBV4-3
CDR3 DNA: TGCGCCAGCAGCCAAGATAGGGACTTCTCCTACAATGAGCAGTTCTTC
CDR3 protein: CASSQDRDFSYNEQFF

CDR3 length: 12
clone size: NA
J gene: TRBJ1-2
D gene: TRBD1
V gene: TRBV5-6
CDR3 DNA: TGTGCCAGCAGACTACAGGGGGTGGGCTACACCTTC
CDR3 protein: CASRLQGVGYTF

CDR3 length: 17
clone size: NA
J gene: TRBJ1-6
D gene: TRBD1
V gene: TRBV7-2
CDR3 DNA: TGTGCCAGCAGCCCACGCAGGACAGGGGGCTATAATTCACCCCTCCACTTT
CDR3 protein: CASSPRRTGGYNSPLHF

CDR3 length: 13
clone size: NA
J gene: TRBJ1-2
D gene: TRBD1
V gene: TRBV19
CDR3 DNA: TGTGCCAGTAGTCTCAGGGACAGGGGTGGCTACACCTTC
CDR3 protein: CASSLRDRGGYTF

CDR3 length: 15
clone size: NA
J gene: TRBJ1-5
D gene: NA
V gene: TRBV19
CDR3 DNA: TGTGCCAGTAGTATAGCCTACACAGGCAATCAGCCCCAGCATTTT
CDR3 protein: CASSIAYTGNQPQHF

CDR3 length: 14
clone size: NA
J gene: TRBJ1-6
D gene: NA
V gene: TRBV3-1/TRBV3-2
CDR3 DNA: TGTGCCAGCAGCTCAACGGTCGGTAATTCACCCCTCCACTTT
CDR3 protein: CASSSTVGNSPLHF

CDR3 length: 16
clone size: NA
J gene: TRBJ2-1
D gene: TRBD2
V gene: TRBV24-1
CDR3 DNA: TGTGCCACCAGTGACCGAGCGGGGGGCCCTTACAATGAGCAGTTCTTC
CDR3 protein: CATSDRAGGPYNEQFF

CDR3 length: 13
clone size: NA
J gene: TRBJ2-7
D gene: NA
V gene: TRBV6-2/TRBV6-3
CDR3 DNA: TGTGCCAGCAGTTACTCGAGCGCACGCGAGCAGTACTTC
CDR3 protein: CASSYSSAREQYF

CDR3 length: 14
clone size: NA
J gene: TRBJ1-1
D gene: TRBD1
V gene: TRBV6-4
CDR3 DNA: TGTGCCAGCTCGAGGGGACAGGGAAACACTGAAGCTTTCTTT
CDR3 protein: CASSRGQGNTEAFF

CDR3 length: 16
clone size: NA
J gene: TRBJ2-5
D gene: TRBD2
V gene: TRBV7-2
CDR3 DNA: TGTGCCAGCAGCTTAGCGAGCGGGGGGGCCGGGGAGACCCAGTACTTC
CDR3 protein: CASSLASGGAGETQYF